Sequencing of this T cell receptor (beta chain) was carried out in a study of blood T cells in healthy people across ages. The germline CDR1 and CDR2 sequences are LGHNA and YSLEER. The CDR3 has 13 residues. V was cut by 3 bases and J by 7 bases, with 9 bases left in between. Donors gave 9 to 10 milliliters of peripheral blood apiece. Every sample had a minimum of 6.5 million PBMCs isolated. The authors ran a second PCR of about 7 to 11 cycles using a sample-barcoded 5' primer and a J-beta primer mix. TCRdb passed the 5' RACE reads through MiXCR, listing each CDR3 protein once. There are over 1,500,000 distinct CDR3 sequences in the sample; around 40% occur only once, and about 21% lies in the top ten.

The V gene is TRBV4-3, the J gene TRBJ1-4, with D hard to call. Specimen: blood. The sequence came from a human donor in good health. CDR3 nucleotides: TGCGCCAGCAGCCAGGAACAGCGTGAAAAACTGTTTTTT. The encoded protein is CASSQEQREKLFF.